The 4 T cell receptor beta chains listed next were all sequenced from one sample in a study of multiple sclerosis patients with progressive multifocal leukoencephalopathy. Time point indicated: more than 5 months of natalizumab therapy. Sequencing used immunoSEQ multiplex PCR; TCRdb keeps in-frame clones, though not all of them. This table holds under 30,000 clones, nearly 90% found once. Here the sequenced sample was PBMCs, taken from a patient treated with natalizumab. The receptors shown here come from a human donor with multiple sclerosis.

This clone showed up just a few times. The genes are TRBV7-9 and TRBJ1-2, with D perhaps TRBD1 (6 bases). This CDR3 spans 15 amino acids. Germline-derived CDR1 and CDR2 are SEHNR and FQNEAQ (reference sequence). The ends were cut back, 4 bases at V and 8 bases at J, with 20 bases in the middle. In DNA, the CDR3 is TGTGCCAGCAGCTCTCCTAGAGGGGACAAGGGAGGCTACACCTTC. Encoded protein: CASSSPRGDKGGYTF.

This chain's CDR3 is CASSGQSNTEAFF. In nucleotides, the CDR3 is TGTGCCAGCAGCGGGCAGTCGAACACTGAAGCTTTCTTT. The V and J genes are TRBV28 and TRBJ1-1; no firm D call. The CDR3 runs to 13 residues. Between the trimmed V and J ends, which lost 6 bases and 1 base, there was a span of 9 bases. CDR1 MDHEN and CDR2 SYDVKM come from the germline V gene. Full variable domain (outside the CDR3, taken from reference TRBV28 and TRBJ1-1): DVKVTQSSRYLVKRTGEKVFLECVQDMDHENMFWYRQDPGLGLRLIYFSYDVKMKEKGDIPEGYSVSREKKERFSLILESASTNQTSMYLCASSGQSNTEAFFGQGTRLTVV.

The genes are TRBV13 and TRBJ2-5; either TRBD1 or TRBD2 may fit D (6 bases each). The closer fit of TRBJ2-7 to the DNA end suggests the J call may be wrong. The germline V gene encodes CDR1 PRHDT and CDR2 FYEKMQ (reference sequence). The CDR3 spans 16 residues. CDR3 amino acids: CASSHQGLQGPYEQYF. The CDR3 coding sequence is TGTGCCAGCAGCCACCAAGGACTACAGGGCCCCTACGAGCAGTACTTC.

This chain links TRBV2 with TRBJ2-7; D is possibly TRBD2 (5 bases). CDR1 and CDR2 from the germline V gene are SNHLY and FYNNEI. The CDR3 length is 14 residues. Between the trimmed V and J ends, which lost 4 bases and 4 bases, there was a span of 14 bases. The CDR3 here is CASSAKRAGYEQYF. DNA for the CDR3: TGTGCCAGCAGTGCGAAGAGGGCTGGATACGAGCAGTACTTC.